The clone carrying this TCR beta chain occurred a few times. As yet, its antigen is unknown. This sample is part of a study of blood T cells in healthy people across ages. Study-wide results and limits: When one million T cells were used, diversity estimates were thought to be underestimates. Roughly linearly, TCR beta diversity per million T cells fell as age increased.

The germline CDR1 and CDR2 sequences are SGDLS and YYNGEE. The CDR3 consists of 14 residues. V lost 2 bases to trimming and J lost 9 bases; unmatched junction nucleotides: 6. Each individual donor underwent a draw of ten milliliters of peripheral blood. Through a sample-barcoded 5' primer and a J-beta primer mix, a second PCR was run for roughly 7 to 11 cycles. TCRdb called the 5' RACE reads again in MiXCR, with one record for every CDR3 protein. The data show more than 600,000 distinct CDR3 sequences, 25% seen once. Another study also made use of these data, one on T cells of mothers and their children. That work contributes: Related mother-child pairs showed slightly, non-significantly higher overlap than unrelated pairs.

The sequence was collected from a boy aged 5-17 years in good health. The chain has TRBV9 and TRBJ2-1; 9 bases are shared with TRBD2. The sample comprised blood. CDR3 nucleotides: TGTGCCAGCAGCGTTGGGACTAGCTCGACTGAGCAGTTCTTC. Encoded protein: CASSVGTSSTEQFF.